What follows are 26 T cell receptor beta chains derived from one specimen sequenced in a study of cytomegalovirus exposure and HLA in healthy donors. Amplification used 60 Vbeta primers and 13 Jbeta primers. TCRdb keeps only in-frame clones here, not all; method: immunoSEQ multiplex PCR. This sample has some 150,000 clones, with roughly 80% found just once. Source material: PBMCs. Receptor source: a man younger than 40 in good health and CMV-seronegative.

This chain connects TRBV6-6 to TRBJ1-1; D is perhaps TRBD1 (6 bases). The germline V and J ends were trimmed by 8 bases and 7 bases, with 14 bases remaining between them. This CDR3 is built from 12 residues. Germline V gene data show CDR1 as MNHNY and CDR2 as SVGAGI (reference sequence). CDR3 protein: CASFAGANEAFF. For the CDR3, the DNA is TGTGCCAGCTTCGCGGGGGCTAATGAAGCTTTCTTT.

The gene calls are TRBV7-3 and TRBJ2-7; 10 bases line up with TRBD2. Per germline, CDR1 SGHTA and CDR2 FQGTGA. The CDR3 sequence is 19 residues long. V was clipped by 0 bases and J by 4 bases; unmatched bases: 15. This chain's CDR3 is CASSLTGGVAGGLAYEQYF. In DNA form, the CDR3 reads TGTGCCAGCAGCTTAACAGGGGGAGTAGCGGGAGGCCTTGCATACGAGCAGTACTTC.

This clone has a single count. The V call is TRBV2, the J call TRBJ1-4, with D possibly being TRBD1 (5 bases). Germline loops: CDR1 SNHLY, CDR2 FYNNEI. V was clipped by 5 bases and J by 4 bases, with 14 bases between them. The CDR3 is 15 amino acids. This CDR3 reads CASSPRRGNNEKLFF. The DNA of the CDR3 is TGTGCCAGCAGTCCCCGTAGGGGAAATAATGAAAAACTGTTTTTT.

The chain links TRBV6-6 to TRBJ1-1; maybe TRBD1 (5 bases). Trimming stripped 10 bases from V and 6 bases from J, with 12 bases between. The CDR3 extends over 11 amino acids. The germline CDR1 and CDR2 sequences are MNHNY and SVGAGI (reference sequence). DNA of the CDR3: TGTGCCACAGGGACTGTGGCTGAAGCTTTCTTT. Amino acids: CATGTVAEAFF.

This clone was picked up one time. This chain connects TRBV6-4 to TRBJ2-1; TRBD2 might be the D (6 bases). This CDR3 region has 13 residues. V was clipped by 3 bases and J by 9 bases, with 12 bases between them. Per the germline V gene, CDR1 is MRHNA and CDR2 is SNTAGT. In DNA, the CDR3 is TGTGCCAGCAGTGAAACTAGCACAAGTGAGCAGTTCTTC. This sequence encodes CASSETSTSEQFF.

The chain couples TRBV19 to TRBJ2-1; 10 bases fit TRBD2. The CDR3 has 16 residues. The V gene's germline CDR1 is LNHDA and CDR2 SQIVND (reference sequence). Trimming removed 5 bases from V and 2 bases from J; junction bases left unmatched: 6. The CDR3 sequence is CASSVLAGRPYNEQFF. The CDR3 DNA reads TGTGCCAGTAGTGTACTAGCGGGAAGGCCCTACAATGAGCAGTTCTTC. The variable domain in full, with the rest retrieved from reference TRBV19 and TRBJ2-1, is DGGITQSPKYLFRKEGQNVTLSCEQNLNHDAMYWYRQDPGQGLRLIYYSQIVNDFQKGDIAEGYSVSREKKESFPLTVTSAQKNPTAFYLCASSVLAGRPYNEQFFGPGTRLTVL.

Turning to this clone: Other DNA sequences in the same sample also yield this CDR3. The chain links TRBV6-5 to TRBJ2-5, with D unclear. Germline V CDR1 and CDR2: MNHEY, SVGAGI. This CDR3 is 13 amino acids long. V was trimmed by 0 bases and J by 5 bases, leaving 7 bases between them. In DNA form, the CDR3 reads TGTGCCAGCAGTTACTCTTTACAGGAGACCCAGTACTTC. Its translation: CASSYSLQETQYF.

CDR3: CSVALPGFEQYF. DNA of the CDR3: TGCAGCGTCGCCCTACCGGGGTTCGAGCAGTACTTC. The V and J genes are TRBV29-1 and TRBJ2-5; D is perhaps TRBD2 (5 bases). With the DNA end fitting TRBJ2-7 better, the J assignment may be wrong. Germline V gene lookup returns CDR1 SQVTM and CDR2 ANQGSEA. This CDR3 comprises 12 residues.

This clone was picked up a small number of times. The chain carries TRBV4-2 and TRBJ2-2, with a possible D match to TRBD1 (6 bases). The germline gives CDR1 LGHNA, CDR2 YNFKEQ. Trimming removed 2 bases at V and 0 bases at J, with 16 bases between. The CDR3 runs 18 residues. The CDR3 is CASSQFPPTGANTGELFF. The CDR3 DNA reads TGTGCCAGCAGCCAATTTCCCCCGACAGGAGCGAACACCGGGGAGCTGTTTTTT.

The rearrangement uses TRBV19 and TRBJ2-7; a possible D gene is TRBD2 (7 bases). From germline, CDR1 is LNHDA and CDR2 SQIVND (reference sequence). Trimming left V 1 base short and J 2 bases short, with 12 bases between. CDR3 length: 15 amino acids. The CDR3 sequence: CASSIGPGGAYEQYF. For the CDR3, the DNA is TGTGCCAGTAGTATAGGGCCGGGGGGCGCCTACGAGCAGTACTTC. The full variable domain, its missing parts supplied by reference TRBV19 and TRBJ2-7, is DGGITQSPKYLFRKEGQNVTLSCEQNLNHDAMYWYRQDPGQGLRLIYYSQIVNDFQKGDIAEGYSVSREKKESFPLTVTSAQKNPTAFYLCASSIGPGGAYEQYFGPGTRLTVT.

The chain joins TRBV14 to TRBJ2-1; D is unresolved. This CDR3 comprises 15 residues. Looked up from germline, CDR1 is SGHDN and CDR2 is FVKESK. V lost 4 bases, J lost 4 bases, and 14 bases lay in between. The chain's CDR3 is CASSPRVRLYNEQFF. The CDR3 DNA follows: TGTGCCAGCAGCCCTCGGGTTCGCCTTTACAATGAGCAGTTCTTC.

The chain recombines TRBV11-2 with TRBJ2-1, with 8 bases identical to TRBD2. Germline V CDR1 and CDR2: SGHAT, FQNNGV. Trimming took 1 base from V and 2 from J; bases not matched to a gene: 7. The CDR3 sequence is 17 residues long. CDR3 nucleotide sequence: TGTGCCAGCAGCTTAGGGAGGCGGGAGGTCCCCTACAATGAGCAGTTCTTC. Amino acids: CASSLGRREVPYNEQFF.

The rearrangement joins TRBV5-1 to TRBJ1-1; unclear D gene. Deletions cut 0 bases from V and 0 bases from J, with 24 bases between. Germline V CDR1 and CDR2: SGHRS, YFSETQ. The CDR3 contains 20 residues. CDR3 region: CASSLAPPGGSGTMNTEAFF. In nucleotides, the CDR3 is TGCGCCAGCAGCTTGGCCCCCCCGGGAGGTTCAGGAACCATGAACACTGAAGCTTTCTTT.

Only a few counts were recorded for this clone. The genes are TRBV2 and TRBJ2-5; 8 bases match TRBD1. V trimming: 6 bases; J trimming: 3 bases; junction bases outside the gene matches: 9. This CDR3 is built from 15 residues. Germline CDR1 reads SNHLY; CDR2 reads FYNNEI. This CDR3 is CASRVTGTGEETQYF. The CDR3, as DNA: TGTGCCAGCAGGGTTACCGGGACAGGCGAAGAGACCCAGTACTTC.

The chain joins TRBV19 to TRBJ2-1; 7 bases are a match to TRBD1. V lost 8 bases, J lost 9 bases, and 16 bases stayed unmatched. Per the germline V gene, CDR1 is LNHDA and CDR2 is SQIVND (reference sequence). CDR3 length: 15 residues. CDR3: CASGYRGEFLGEQFF. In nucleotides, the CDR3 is TGTGCCAGTGGTTACAGGGGTGAGTTTTTAGGTGAGCAGTTCTTC. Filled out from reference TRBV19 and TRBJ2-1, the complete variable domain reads DGGITQSPKYLFRKEGQNVTLSCEQNLNHDAMYWYRQDPGQGLRLIYYSQIVNDFQKGDIAEGYSVSREKKESFPLTVTSAQKNPTAFYLCASGYRGEFLGEQFFGPGTRLTVL.

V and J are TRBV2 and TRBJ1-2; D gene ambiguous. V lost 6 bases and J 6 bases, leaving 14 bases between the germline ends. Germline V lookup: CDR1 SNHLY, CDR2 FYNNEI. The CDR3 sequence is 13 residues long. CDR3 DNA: TGTGCCAGCAGGGCGGAGGTAGTTGATGGCTACACCTTC. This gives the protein CASRAEVVDGYTF. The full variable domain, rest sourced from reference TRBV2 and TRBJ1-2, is EPEVTQTPSHQVTQMGQEVILRCVPISNHLYFYWYRQILGQKVEFLVSFYNNEISEKSEIFDDQFSVERPDGSNFTLKIRSTKLEDSAMYFCASRAEVVDGYTFGSGTRLTVV.

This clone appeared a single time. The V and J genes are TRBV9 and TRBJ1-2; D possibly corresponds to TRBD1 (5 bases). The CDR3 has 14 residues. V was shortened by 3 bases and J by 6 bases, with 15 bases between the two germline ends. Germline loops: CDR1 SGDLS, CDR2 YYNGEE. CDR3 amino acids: CASSAGGGVDGYTF. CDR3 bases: TGTGCCAGCAGCGCCGGGGGGGGAGTTGATGGCTACACCTTC.

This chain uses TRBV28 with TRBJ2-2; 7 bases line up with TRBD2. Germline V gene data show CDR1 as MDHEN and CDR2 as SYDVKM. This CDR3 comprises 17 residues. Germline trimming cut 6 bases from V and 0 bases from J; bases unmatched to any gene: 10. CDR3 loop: CASSPRLAFSNTGELFF. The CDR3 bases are TGTGCCAGCAGCCCCAGACTAGCCTTTTCGAACACCGGGGAGCTGTTTTTT.

Written as DNA, the CDR3 is TGTGCCAGCAGCTTGGGACTAGCGGGAGGGTTGCATGAGCAGTTCTTC. This codes for CASSLGLAGGLHEQFF. The chain combines TRBV11-2 with TRBJ2-1; 16 bases map to TRBD2. The J segment lost 8 bases and the V segment lost 3 bases, leaving 4 bases of the junction unmatched. CDR1 SGHAT and CDR2 FQNNGV come from the germline V gene. The CDR3 covers 16 residues.

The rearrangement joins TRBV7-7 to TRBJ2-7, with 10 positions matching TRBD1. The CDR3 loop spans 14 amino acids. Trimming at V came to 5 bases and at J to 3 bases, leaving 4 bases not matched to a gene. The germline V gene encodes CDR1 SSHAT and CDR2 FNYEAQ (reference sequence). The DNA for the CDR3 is TGTGCCAGCAGCCCCGGGACAGGGGACTACGAGCAGTACTTC. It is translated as CASSPGTGDYEQYF.

The DNA for the CDR3 is TGTGCCAGCAGCTTAATGCCGTCGGGGATCAACTATGGCTACACCTTC. Its protein product is CASSLMPSGINYGYTF. The rearrangement joins TRBV7-2 to TRBJ1-2; D is unclear. V was cut by 2 bases and J by 2 bases, with 15 bases left in between. Germline CDR1 is SGHTA and CDR2 is FQGNSA. The CDR3 extends over 16 amino acids.

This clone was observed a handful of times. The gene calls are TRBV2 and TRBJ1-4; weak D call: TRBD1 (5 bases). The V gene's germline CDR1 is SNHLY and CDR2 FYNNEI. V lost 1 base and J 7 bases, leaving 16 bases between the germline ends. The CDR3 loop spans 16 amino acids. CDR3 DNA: TGTGCCAGCAGTGAAGGACGGGCAGGGATCGGTGAAAAACTGTTTTTT. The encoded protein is CASSEGRAGIGEKLFF. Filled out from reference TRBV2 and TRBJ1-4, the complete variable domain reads EPEVTQTPSHQVTQMGQEVILRCVPISNHLYFYWYRQILGQKVEFLVSFYNNEISEKSEIFDDQFSVERPDGSNFTLKIRSTKLEDSAMYFCASSEGRAGIGEKLFFGSGTQLSVL.

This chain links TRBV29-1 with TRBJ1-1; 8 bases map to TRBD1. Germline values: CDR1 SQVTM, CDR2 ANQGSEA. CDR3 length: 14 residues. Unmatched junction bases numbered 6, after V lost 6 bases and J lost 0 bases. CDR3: CSVGTGPMNTEAFF. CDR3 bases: TGCAGCGTCGGGACAGGACCCATGAACACTGAAGCTTTCTTT.

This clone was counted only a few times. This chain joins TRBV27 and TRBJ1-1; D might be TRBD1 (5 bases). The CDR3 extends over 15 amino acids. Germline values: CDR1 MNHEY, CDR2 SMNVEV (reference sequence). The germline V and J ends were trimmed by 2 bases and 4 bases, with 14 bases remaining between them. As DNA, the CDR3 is TGTGCCAGCAGTTTACAGACAGACCCGAGCACTGAAGCTTTCTTT. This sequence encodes CASSLQTDPSTEAFF.

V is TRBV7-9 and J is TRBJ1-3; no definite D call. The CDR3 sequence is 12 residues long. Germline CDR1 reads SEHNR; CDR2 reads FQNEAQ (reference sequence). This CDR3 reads CQSGGLGNTIYF. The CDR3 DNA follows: TGTCAGAGCGGAGGGCTTGGAAACACCATATATTTT.

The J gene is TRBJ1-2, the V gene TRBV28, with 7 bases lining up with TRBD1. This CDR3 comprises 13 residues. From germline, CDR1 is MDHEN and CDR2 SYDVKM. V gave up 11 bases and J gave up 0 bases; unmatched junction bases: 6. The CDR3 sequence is CAVRGTANYGYTF. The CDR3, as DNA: TGTGCCGTACGCGGGACAGCTAACTATGGCTACACCTTC.